Each of the 5 T cell receptor beta chains below was sequenced from the same sample in a study of blood T cell repertoires in COVID-19 (TCRdb year 2020). The method was the immunoSEQ multiplex PCR assay. TCRdb carries this immuneACCESS record with in-frame sequences only. Its versions omit some clonotypes, under half of them owing to an unresolved V gene in the studies checked, with the rest unexplained. Across this sample there are about 120,000 clones, with roughly four fifths seen only once. The ten most abundant clones make up 12% of the sample. Material for sequencing was peripheral blood. The receptors come from a human donor in a cohort sampled during active COVID-19.

The chain combines TRBV2 with TRBJ1-2, with a weak D call TRBD1 (6 bases). Germline V gene data show CDR1 as SNHLY and CDR2 as FYNNEI. Trimming stripped 7 bases from V and 0 bases from J, with 12 bases between. The CDR3 totals 14 residues. The CDR3 region has the DNA TGTGCCAGCACCGTACAGGGTTCTAACTATGGCTACACCTTC. It specifies CASTVQGSNYGYTF.

The chain employs TRBV7-9 and TRBJ2-7; 8 nucleotides agree with TRBD2. This CDR3 contains 15 residues. The ends lost 1 base at V and 4 bases at J; junction bases unmatched: 6. In germline, CDR1 is SEHNR, CDR2 FQNEAQ (reference sequence). CDR3 DNA: TGTGCCAGCAGCTTAGGGCGGGGGGCAAGGTACGAGCAGTACTTC. Translating gives CASSLGRGARYEQYF.

The V and J genes are TRBV28 and TRBJ2-7, with 9 bases lining up with TRBD1. The junction had 9 bases not matched to a gene; V was cut back by 8 bases and J by 1 base. This CDR3 has 15 amino acids. In germline, CDR1 is MDHEN, CDR2 SYDVKM. The CDR3 here is CASCSGTGHSYEQYF. The CDR3, as DNA: TGTGCCAGCTGCTCCGGGACAGGGCATTCCTACGAGCAGTACTTC.

V gene TRBV6-6 combines with J gene TRBJ1-2; TRBD1 matches 11 bases. Looked up from germline, CDR1 is MNHNY and CDR2 is SVGAGI (reference sequence). J was trimmed by 9 bases and V by 2 bases; bases with no gene match: 11. The CDR3 totals 16 residues. The chain's CDR3 is CASSYRKDRGLVRYTF. The CDR3 DNA reads TGTGCCAGCAGTTACCGTAAGGACAGGGGGCTGGTCCGCTACACCTTC.

This chain joins TRBV6-2 or TRBV6-3 and TRBJ2-3, with TRBD1 matching 9 bases. The CDR3 length is 16 residues. V lost 2 bases to trimming and J lost 6 bases; unmatched junction nucleotides: 9. Germline V gene sequence: CDR1 MNHEY, CDR2 SVGEGT. The CDR3 loop reads CASSYRNVGTGDTQYF. The CDR3 coding sequence is TGTGCCAGCAGTTACCGAAACGTAGGGACAGGGGATACGCAGTATTTT.